The 17 T cell receptor beta chains reported below all come from one sample, sequenced in a study of cytomegalovirus exposure and HLA in healthy donors (dated by TCRdb to between 2016 and 2019). Receptor libraries were prepared by the immunoSEQ multiplex PCR assay. For the multiplex PCR, a mixture combining 60 forward primers for TCR Vbeta segments and 13 reverse primers for TCR Jbeta segments was used. TCRdb mirrors the immuneACCESS table, restricted to in-frame sequences. Some clones are absent from its copies; in checked studies, under half trace to an unresolved V gene, and the reason for the others is unknown. The sample table holds 150,000 to 200,000 clones, of which about 63% were seen once. The ten largest make up less than 3.5% of the sample. Sequences were obtained from PBMCs. These receptor sequences come from a middle-aged woman in good health and CMV-seropositive.

This clone was picked up a small number of times. This chain joins TRBV14 and TRBJ2-7; D might be TRBD2 (5 bases). V was trimmed by 1 base and J by 2 bases, leaving 12 bases between them. The CDR3 loop spans 15 amino acids. Germline V gene lookup returns CDR1 SGHDN and CDR2 FVKESK. CDR3 nucleotide sequence: TGTGCCAGCAGCCAAGGACTCTCGGAGGCCTACGAGCAGTACTTC. Translated, it gives CASSQGLSEAYEQYF.

The chain has TRBV29-1 and TRBJ1-2, with D hard to call. The CDR3 loop spans 12 amino acids. V was clipped by 6 bases and J by 8 bases, with 16 bases between them. Germline assignment: CDR1 SQVTM and CDR2 ANQGSEA. The CDR3 sequence: CSVPERLGGYTF. DNA for the CDR3: TGCAGCGTCCCCGAGCGTTTAGGAGGCTACACCTTC.

This clone was seen a few times. The J gene is TRBJ1-1, the V gene TRBV6-4; D is undetermined. V lost 8 bases and J 1 base, leaving 11 bases between the germline ends. Germline V lookup: CDR1 MRHNA, CDR2 SNTAGT. This CDR3 has 13 amino acids. DNA of the CDR3: TGTGCCAGCTCTCTAGATCAGAACACTGAAGCTTTCTTT. It translates to CASSLDQNTEAFF.

V is TRBV18 and J is TRBJ1-1, with 7 nucleotides matching TRBD1. Germline CDR1 and CDR2: KGHSH and LQKENI. This CDR3 region has 17 residues. With V trimmed by 2 bases and J by 1 base, 10 bases remained unmatched. The CDR3 sequence: CASSPELAGTANTEAFF. In DNA form, the CDR3 reads TGTGCCAGCTCACCAGAATTAGCCGGGACAGCGAACACTGAAGCTTTCTTT.

The rearrangement uses TRBV4-3 and TRBJ2-3, with D possibly being TRBD2 (5 bases). Trimming cost V 2 bases and J 2 bases, with 11 bases left between them. Germline V gene sequence: CDR1 LGHNA, CDR2 YSLEER. CDR3 length: 15 amino acids. CDR3 region: CASSQSSDFTDTQYF. The CDR3 region has the DNA TGCGCCAGCAGCCAATCGTCGGACTTCACAGATACGCAGTATTTT.

The chain carries TRBV13 and TRBJ2-6; 10 bases are a match to TRBD1. CDR3 size: 17 residues. Germline V gene data show CDR1 as PRHDT and CDR2 as FYEKMQ (reference sequence). The V segment lost 4 bases and the J segment 3 bases; nucleotides outside the gene matches: 6. CDR3 coding DNA: TGTGCCAGCAGCTCGACAGGGGGCGTGTATGGGGCCAACGTCCTGACTTTC. Protein sequence: CASSSTGGVYGANVLTF. The full variable domain, in which reference TRBV13 and TRBJ2-6 provide the parts outside the CDR3, is AAGVIQSPRHLIKEKRETATLKCYPIPRHDTVYWYQQGPGQDPQFLISFYEKMQSDKGSIPDRFSAQQFSDYHSELNMSSLELGDSALYFCASSSTGGVYGANVLTFGAGSRLTVL.

The V call is TRBV7-2, the J call TRBJ2-3, with a tentative D call TRBD1 (6 bases). With 9 bases removed from V and 0 bases from J, the gap between germline ends came to 13 bases. CDR3 length: 14 residues. Germline V gives CDR1 SGHTA, CDR2 FQGNSA. DNA for the CDR3: TGTGCCAGTTCGATACAGGGAAGCACAGATACGCAGTATTTT. Its protein product is CASSIQGSTDTQYF. Variable domain in full (rest from reference TRBV7-2 and TRBJ2-3): GAGVSQSPSNKVTEKGKDVELRCDPISGHTALYWYRQSLGQGLEFLIYFQGNSAPDKSGLPSDRFSAERTGGSVSTLTIQRTQQEDSAVYLCASSIQGSTDTQYFGPGTRLTVL.

This chain joins TRBV5-8 and TRBJ2-7; 11 bases line up with TRBD1. The CDR3 is made up of 14 amino acids. Germline V CDR1 and CDR2: SGHTS, YDEGEE. The trim removed 4 bases at V and 7 bases at J, leaving 7 bases unmatched. CDR3 nucleotide sequence: TGTGCCAGCAGCCTCGGGACAGGGGGGGATGAGCAGTACTTC. The encoded protein is CASSLGTGGDEQYF.

This clone was observed once. The chain recombines TRBV7-3 with TRBJ2-1, with a possible D match to TRBD1 (5 bases). This CDR3 spans 13 amino acids. Trimming pared 5 bases from V and 3 bases from J, leaving 8 bases between. The germline V gene encodes CDR1 SGHTA and CDR2 FQGTGA. The CDR3 coding sequence is TGTGCCAGCAGCCTTAGGGGCTACAATGAGCAGTTCTTC. Its translation: CASSLRGYNEQFF.

The V call is TRBV11-2, the J call TRBJ1-2, with a tentative D call TRBD1 (5 bases). CDR3 length: 15 residues. The ends were cut back, 4 bases at V and 7 bases at J, with 19 bases in the middle. Germline CDR1 SGHAT, CDR2 FQNNGV. CDR3 region: CASSSHLDSGGGYTF. The CDR3 coding sequence is TGTGCCAGCAGCTCTCACCTTGACAGCGGGGGTGGCTACACCTTC.

V and J are TRBV28 and TRBJ1-1; 9 bases match TRBD1. Germline lookup yields CDR1 MDHEN and CDR2 SYDVKM. V lost 3 bases and J lost 4; bases outside the gene matches: 15. The CDR3 covers 18 residues. CDR3 nucleotides: TGTGCCAGCAGTTTCCGGGTACAGGGGGCCTTCGTGGGCACTGAAGCTTTCTTT. Protein sequence: CASSFRVQGAFVGTEAFF.

The CDR3 is CASSNQTGKIYNEQFF. In nucleotides, the CDR3 is TGTGCCAGCAGCAACCAGACAGGGAAAATATACAATGAGCAGTTCTTC. The chain carries TRBV21-1 and TRBJ2-1; the listed D gene, TRBD1, was not tested against the DNA. TRBV21-1 is noted as a pseudogene. The CDR3 is 16 residues long.

The chain has TRBV9 and TRBJ2-1; 7 bases match TRBD2. V dropped 1 base and J dropped 5; count of bases not matched to a gene: 9. Per germline, CDR1 SGDLS and CDR2 YYNGEE. The CDR3 is 16 residues long. The CDR3 DNA sequence: TGTGCCAGCAGCGTATACCTGAGCGGGACGGACAATGAGCAGTTCTTC. It codes for CASSVYLSGTDNEQFF.

This clone was counted a single time. J is TRBJ1-3 and V is TRBV2; D remains ambiguous. The V and J ends lost 10 bases and 4 bases respectively, with 11 bases between them. Germline CDR1 SNHLY, CDR2 FYNNEI. This CDR3 is 12 amino acids long. The CDR3 nucleotides read TGTGCCACCCAAACGGGAGGAAACACCATATATTTT. Translating gives CATQTGGNTIYF.

The chain uses TRBV5-1 and TRBJ2-6; 10 nucleotides agree with TRBD1. The V and J ends lost 9 bases and 0 bases, in that order; junction bases with no gene match: 6. Germline values: CDR1 SGHRS, CDR2 YFSETQ. The CDR3 length is 16 residues. The DNA for the CDR3 is TGCGCCACCGGACAGGGGGTTTACTCTGGGGCCAACGTCCTGACTTTC. Encoded protein: CATGQGVYSGANVLTF. Combining the CDR3 with reference TRBV5-1 and TRBJ2-6 gives the whole variable domain KAGVTQTPRYLIKTRGQQVTLSCSPISGHRSVSWYQQTPGQGLQFLFEYFSETQRNKGNFPGRFSGRQFSNSRSEMNVSTLELGDSALYLCATGQGVYSGANVLTFGAGSRLTVL.

The gene calls are TRBV15 and TRBJ1-6; maybe TRBD1 (6 bases). The CDR3 extends over 14 amino acids. The V and J ends lost 3 bases and 6 bases respectively, with 9 bases between them. Germline V gene sequence: CDR1 LNHNV, CDR2 YYDKDF (reference sequence). This CDR3 reads CATSRGQINSPLHF. The CDR3 coding sequence is TGTGCCACCAGCAGGGGACAAATTAATTCACCCCTCCACTTT. Drawing the rest from reference TRBV15 and TRBJ1-6, the complete variable domain is DAMVIQNPRYQVTQFGKPVTLSCSQTLNHNVMYWYQQKSSQAPKLLFHYYDKDFNNEADTPDNFQSRRPNTSFCFLDIRSPGLGDTAMYLCATSRGQINSPLHFGNGTRLTVT.

V usage is TRBV4-2 and J usage is TRBJ2-3, with 8 bases fitting TRBD2. Trimming at V came to 0 bases and at J to 4 bases, leaving 12 bases not matched to a gene. Germline loops: CDR1 LGHNA, CDR2 YNFKEQ. The CDR3 extends over 18 amino acids. CDR3 DNA sequence: TGTGCCAGCAGCCAAGATGGGGTGGCGGGGGGCGGGGCAGATACGCAGTATTTT. This gives the protein CASSQDGVAGGGADTQYF.